These 12 T cell receptor beta chains were sequenced from one sample in a study of cytomegalovirus exposure and HLA in healthy donors. PCR amplification relied on 60 Vbeta primers (plus 13 Jbeta primers). The assay was immunoSEQ multiplex PCR, and TCRdb's table has in-frame clones only and misses some. The repertoire holds 99,000 or so clones, with approximately 80% as singletons. Sequenced: PBMCs. Every receptor here comes from a woman under 30 in good health and CMV-seropositive.

A few counts support this clone. The chain has TRBV5-1 and TRBJ2-7; TRBD1 aligns across 8 bases. The ends lost 0 bases at V and 2 bases at J; junction bases unmatched: 1. This CDR3 spans 14 amino acids. Germline CDR1 reads SGHRS; CDR2 reads YFSETQ. The CDR3 region is CASSLGQGPYEQYF. In nucleotides, the CDR3 is TGCGCCAGCAGCTTGGGACAGGGGCCCTACGAGCAGTACTTC.

This clone was seen more than once but under ten times. V gene TRBV14 combines with J gene TRBJ1-1; D gene unclear. The germline V gene encodes CDR1 SGHDN and CDR2 FVKESK. V was shortened by 0 bases and J by 4 bases, with 9 bases between the two germline ends. The CDR3 covers 14 residues. The CDR3 protein is CASSQDPTSTEAFF. CDR3 nucleotide sequence: TGTGCCAGCAGCCAAGATCCCACGAGCACTGAAGCTTTCTTT.

On this clone itself: Lacking the conserved final phenylalanine or tryptophan, this CDR3 likely reflects a read error. This chain links TRBV30 with TRBJ2-2, with TRBD2 matching 11 bases. The CDR3 is 17 residues long. CDR1 GTSNPN and CDR2 SVGIG come from the germline V gene (reference sequence). Unmatched junction bases numbered 6, after V lost 0 bases and J lost 3 bases. The CDR3 spells CAWSVVSGRADTGELFV. DNA for the CDR3: TGTGCCTGGAGTGTTGTTAGCGGGAGGGCCGACACCGGGGAGCTGTTTGTT.

CDR3 protein: CASSPFTAGVAYNEQFF. CDR3 DNA: TGTGCCAGCAGTCCCTTTACAGCGGGAGTGGCCTACAATGAGCAGTTCTTC. This chain joins TRBV27 and TRBJ2-1; 8 nucleotides match TRBD2. The CDR3 length is 17 residues. J gave up 2 bases and V 5 bases, and 11 bases lay outside the gene matches. The V gene's germline CDR1 is MNHEY and CDR2 SMNVEV (reference sequence).

The rearrangement links TRBV6-1 to TRBJ1-4; TRBD1 agrees at 7 bases. CDR3 size: 15 residues. Trimming cost V 5 bases and J 5 bases; bases outside gene matches: 8. Per germline, CDR1 MNHNS and CDR2 SASEGT. The CDR3 coding sequence is TGTGCCAGCAGTCTTCGGGACAGCCCAAATGAAAAACTGTTTTTT. Translation: CASSLRDSPNEKLFF.

This clone was counted once. The chain combines TRBV15 with TRBJ1-2, with TRBD1 identical over 7 bases. J lost 6 bases, V lost 4 bases, and 5 bases had no gene match. The germline V gene encodes CDR1 LNHNV and CDR2 YYDKDF (reference sequence). This CDR3 has 13 residues. For the CDR3, the DNA is TGTGCCACCAGCACCCTGGGACAGAATGGCTACACCTTC. It translates to CATSTLGQNGYTF.

The chain joins TRBV7-3 to TRBJ2-3; unclear D gene. The CDR3 runs to 14 residues. Per germline, CDR1 SGHTA and CDR2 FQGTGA. V dropped 1 base and J dropped 0 bases, with 5 bases sitting between them. The CDR3 reads CASSLNPSTDTQYF. As DNA, the CDR3 is TGTGCCAGCAGCTTAAATCCTAGCACAGATACGCAGTATTTT.

The V and J genes are TRBV6-5 and TRBJ1-5, with D possibly TRBD1 on 5 matching bases. The V gene lost 2 bases and the J gene lost 5 bases, with 10 bases spanning the gap. This CDR3 has 14 residues. Looked up from germline, CDR1 is MNHEY and CDR2 is SVGAGI. The CDR3 loop reads CASSYAFRDQPQHF. CDR3 DNA: TGTGCCAGCAGTTACGCATTCAGGGATCAGCCCCAGCATTTT.

Comment on this clone: The junction departs from germline at one end; a sequencing error may be responsible. The genes are TRBV6-1 and TRBJ1-1; 7 bases are shared with TRBD1. CDR1 and CDR2 (germline): MNHNS, SASEGT. The CDR3 length is 16 residues. Written as DNA, the CDR3 is TGTGCCAGCGGTGAAGTCCGGTACAGGGGAAACACTGAAGCTTTCTTT. This codes for CASGEVRYRGNTEAFF.

The chain employs TRBV6-7 and TRBJ2-3, with D hard to call. TRBV6-7 is an ORF; its function is uncertain. The CDR3 extends over 8 amino acids. This CDR3 reads CVADTQYF. The CDR3 coding sequence is TGTGTAGCAGATACGCAGTATTTT.

The chain has TRBV5-1 and TRBJ2-3, with 7 nucleotides matching TRBD1. CDR3 size: 14 residues. CDR1 and CDR2 (germline): SGHRS, YFSETQ. Unmatched junction bases numbered 3, after V lost 4 bases and J lost 1 base. The CDR3: CASSQGTGTDTQYF. Written as DNA, the CDR3 is TGCGCCAGCAGCCAGGGGACAGGCACAGATACGCAGTATTTT.

The chain has TRBV10-1 and TRBJ1-5; D is possibly TRBD1 (6 bases). This CDR3 contains 14 residues. Germline assignment: CDR1 WNHNN and CDR2 SYGVQD (reference sequence). V was shortened by 8 bases and J by 2 bases, with 13 bases between the two germline ends. This CDR3 is CASGGREGNQPQHF. As DNA, the CDR3 is TGCGCCAGCGGGGGCAGGGAAGGCAATCAGCCCCAGCATTTT.